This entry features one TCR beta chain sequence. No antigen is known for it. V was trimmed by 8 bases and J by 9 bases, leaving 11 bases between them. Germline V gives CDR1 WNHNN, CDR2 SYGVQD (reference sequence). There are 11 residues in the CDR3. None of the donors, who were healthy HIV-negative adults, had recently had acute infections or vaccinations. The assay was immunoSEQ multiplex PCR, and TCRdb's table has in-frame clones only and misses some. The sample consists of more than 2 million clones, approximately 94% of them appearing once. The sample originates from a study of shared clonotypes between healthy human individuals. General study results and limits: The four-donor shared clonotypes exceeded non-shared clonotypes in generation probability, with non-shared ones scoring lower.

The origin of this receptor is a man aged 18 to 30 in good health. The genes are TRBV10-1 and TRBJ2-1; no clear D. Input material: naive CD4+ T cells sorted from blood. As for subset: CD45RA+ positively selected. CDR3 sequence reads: CASGTPREQFF. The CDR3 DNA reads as TGCGCCAGCGGAACACCCCGTGAGCAGTTCTTC.